The 24 T cell receptor beta chains reported below all come from one sample, sequenced in a study of OX40 agonist ivuxolimab in advanced cancers. Assay: immunoSEQ multiplex PCR; the TCRdb copy retains only in-frame clones and omits some. Among about 68,000 clones listed, 84% were seen once. The material was CD4+ or CD8+ T cells sorted from blood, obtained in a trial of the OX40 agonist ivuxolimab. The receptors were gathered from an adult with an advanced solid tumor such as melanoma, head and neck, liver or kidney cancer.

This rearrangement joins TRBV5-1 to TRBJ2-7; 9 bases line up with TRBD1. This CDR3 region has 15 residues. The germline CDR1 and CDR2 sequences are SGHRS and YFSETQ. Trimming cost V 6 bases and J 3 bases; bases outside gene matches: 10. CDR3 loop: CASKPGQGIDYEQYF. The CDR3 nucleotides read TGCGCCAGCAAGCCGGGACAGGGCATTGACTACGAGCAGTACTTC. Together with reference TRBV5-1 and TRBJ2-7, the CDR3 gives the full variable domain: KAGVTQTPRYLIKTRGQQVTLSCSPISGHRSVSWYQQTPGQGLQFLFEYFSETQRNKGNFPGRFSGRQFSNSRSEMNVSTLELGDSALYLCASKPGQGIDYEQYFGPGTRLTVT.

The chain is built from TRBV6-9 and TRBJ2-7; 11 positions agree with TRBD2. The germline V gene encodes CDR1 MNHGY and CDR2 SVAAGI. V was clipped by 6 bases and J by 4 bases; unmatched bases: 2. This CDR3 has 13 amino acids. The CDR3 here is CASSRTSGYEQYF. The CDR3 DNA reads as TGTGCCAGCAGCCGGACTAGCGGGTACGAGCAGTACTTC.

The V call is TRBV4-3, the J call TRBJ1-1; TRBD1 is a possible D gene (5 bases). Germline loops: CDR1 LGHNA, CDR2 YSLEER. This CDR3 is 14 amino acids long. Between the trimmed V and J ends, which lost 0 bases and 7 bases, there was a span of 12 bases. The CDR3 nucleotides are TGCGCCAGCAGCCAAGATCTTGGGGCCTATGAAGCTTTCTTT. Encoded protein: CASSQDLGAYEAFF.

Worth noting for this clone: One end of the junction does not line up with germline, which may come from a read error. CDR3 coding DNA: TGTGCCAGTCCAGAGACCGGGACAGGGCCACGTATCCAAGACTTC. Protein sequence: CASPETGTGPRIQDF. The rearrangement uses TRBV28 and TRBJ2-7; TRBD1 matches at 9 bases. Germline CDR1 reads MDHEN; CDR2 reads SYDVKM. CDR3 size: 15 residues.

The gene calls are TRBV28 and TRBJ2-7; unclear D gene. The CDR3 sequence is 12 residues long. Trimming stripped 1 base from V and 4 bases from J, with 5 bases between. Per the germline V gene, CDR1 is MDHEN and CDR2 is SYDVKM. Here the CDR3 DNA reads TGTGCCAGCAGTTTATTTGGGTACGAGCAGTACTTC. As protein: CASSLFGYEQYF.

This clone occurred a few times. The gene calls are TRBV29-1 and TRBJ2-7; D ambiguous. This CDR3 comprises 11 residues. V lost 6 bases and J 5 bases, leaving 11 bases between the germline ends. CDR1 is SQVTM and CDR2 is ANQGSEA in the germline V gene. CDR3 region: CSVLDSDEQYF. In DNA form, the CDR3 reads TGCAGCGTCCTTGATTCCGACGAGCAGTACTTC.

The chain couples TRBV15 to TRBJ2-7, with TRBD2 as a possible D gene (6 bases). The CDR3 has 15 amino acids. The germline V gene encodes CDR1 LNHNV and CDR2 YYDKDF (reference sequence). Deletions cut 0 bases from V and 0 bases from J, with 9 bases between. CDR3 bases: TGTGCCACCAGCAGAGAAGCGACTAGCTCCTACGAGCAGTACTTC. It translates to CATSREATSSYEQYF.

This CDR3 reads CASSFGTSGEQYF. The CDR3 nucleotides read TGTGCCAGTAGTTTCGGAACTAGCGGCGAGCAGTACTTC. The V call is TRBV19, the J call TRBJ2-7, with 8 bases aligning to TRBD2. Looked up from germline, CDR1 is LNHDA and CDR2 is SQIVND (reference sequence). The CDR3 sequence is 13 residues long. V lost 5 bases to trimming and J lost 6 bases; unmatched junction nucleotides: 6.

This chain joins TRBV19 and TRBJ2-1; the D call may be TRBD1 or TRBD2 (5 bases each). The CDR3 loop spans 13 amino acids. Germline V gene data show CDR1 as LNHDA and CDR2 as SQIVND (reference sequence). V shed 3 bases and J shed 7 bases, with 10 bases lying between them. CDR3 sequence (DNA): TGTGCCAGTAGTATGAGGGGTCGTAATGAGCAGTTCTTC. Encoded protein: CASSMRGRNEQFF.

The count of this clone is one. This chain links TRBV29-1 with TRBJ2-1; 7 bases map to TRBD2. The germline V gene encodes CDR1 SQVTM and CDR2 ANQGSEA. The length of the CDR3 is 14 residues. With V trimmed by 5 bases and J by 6 bases, 10 bases remained unmatched. The DNA of the CDR3 is TGCAGCGTTAAGCGCGGGAGCGGTGGCAATGAGCAGTTCTTC. Protein sequence: CSVKRGSGGNEQFF.

The V call is TRBV6-6, the J call TRBJ1-1; D not certain. CDR1 MNHNY and CDR2 SVGAGI come from the germline V gene (reference sequence). The germline V and J ends were trimmed by 0 bases and 1 base, with 12 bases remaining between them. The CDR3 has 16 amino acids. CDR3 amino acids: CASSYSLRHKNTEAFF. The CDR3 coding sequence is TGTGCCAGCAGTTACTCATTACGGCATAAGAACACTGAAGCTTTCTTT.

This clone was picked up a small number of times. This chain joins TRBV5-1 and TRBJ2-2; a weak D match, TRBD1 (5 bases). This CDR3 comprises 16 residues. V lost 0 bases, J lost 1 base, and 10 bases lay in between. The germline gives CDR1 SGHRS, CDR2 YFSETQ. The CDR3 loop is CASSLAGTGNTGELFF. CDR3 DNA sequence: TGCGCCAGCAGCTTGGCCGGAACAGGGAACACCGGGGAGCTGTTTTTT.

The J gene is TRBJ2-3, the V gene TRBV18; weak D call: TRBD2 (6 bases). The CDR3 is 17 residues long. The germline CDR1 and CDR2 sequences are KGHSH and LQKENI. Trimming pared 3 bases from V and 1 base from J, leaving 17 bases between. The CDR3 reads CASSPIEAGSRTDTQYF. As DNA, the CDR3 is TGTGCCAGCTCACCGATTGAAGCGGGCAGCCGCACAGATACGCAGTATTTT.

The CDR3 reads CASSFYYTDTQYF. As DNA, the CDR3 is TGTGCCAGCAGCTTCTATTACACAGATACGCAGTATTTT. This chain uses TRBV7-2 with TRBJ2-3; the D is unclear. Germline CDR1 is SGHTA and CDR2 is FQGNSA. V lost 3 bases and J 2 bases, leaving 6 bases between the germline ends. The CDR3 totals 13 residues.

The chain has TRBV29-1 and TRBJ2-1; 10 bases agree with TRBD2. Losses at the gene ends were 7 bases for V and 6 bases for J; bases not matched to a gene: 6. This CDR3 comprises 13 residues. CDR1 and CDR2 (germline): SQVTM, ANQGSEA. As DNA, the CDR3 is TGCAGCGCCAATAGCGGGAGGCTCAATGAGCAGTTCTTC. Protein product: CSANSGRLNEQFF.

The chain uses TRBV29-1 and TRBJ2-2, with a weak D call TRBD1 (6 bases). The CDR3 has 14 residues. V gave up 4 bases and J gave up 6 bases, with 15 bases separating them. The germline V gene encodes CDR1 SQVTM and CDR2 ANQGSEA. The CDR3: CSVGVQGEAGELFF. CDR3 nucleotide sequence: TGCAGCGTTGGTGTACAGGGTGAGGCCGGGGAGCTGTTTTTT.

The V call is TRBV6-6, the J call TRBJ2-6; D is unresolved. The CDR3 runs 15 residues. Germline CDR1 is MNHNY and CDR2 is SVGAGI (reference sequence). Trimming took off 2 bases at V and 0 bases at J, with 5 bases between the two ends. Written as DNA, the CDR3 is TGTGCCAGCAGTTACGGTTCCTCTGGGGCCAACGTCCTGACTTTC. It codes for CASSYGSSGANVLTF.

The gene calls are TRBV18 and TRBJ1-1, with D unresolved. Per the germline V gene, CDR1 is KGHSH and CDR2 is LQKENI. Trimming removed 1 base at V and 1 base at J, with 10 bases between. The CDR3 is 15 residues long. The CDR3 loop reads CASSPRVGENTEAFF. The CDR3 DNA is TGTGCCAGCTCACCACGGGTTGGGGAGAACACTGAAGCTTTCTTT.

The genes are TRBV10-3 and TRBJ1-2, with D perhaps matching TRBD1 (6 bases). V gave up 8 bases and J gave up 4 bases, with 14 bases separating them. The V gene's germline CDR1 is ENHRY and CDR2 SYGVKD. CDR3 length equals 13 residues. For the CDR3, the DNA is TGTGCCATCGAAGCGGGGACAACCTATGGCTACACCTTC. Amino acid sequence: CAIEAGTTYGYTF.

Comments on this clone: One end of the junction is discordant with germline, which a read error may explain. The rearrangement joins TRBV29-1 to TRBJ1-2; no reliable D call. This CDR3 has 13 residues. The germline CDR1 and CDR2 sequences are SQVTM and ANQGSEA. The DNA for the CDR3 is TGCAGCGCCGCCCGTGGACCTAACGATGGCTACACCTTC. Translation: CSAARGPNDGYTF.

V usage is TRBV5-4 and J usage is TRBJ2-3; no clear D gene. V lost 0 bases to trimming and J lost 5 bases, with 7 bases between them. The CDR3 sequence is 13 residues long. CDR1 is SGHNT, CDR2 YYREEE, per germline (reference sequence). CDR3 in DNA: TGTGCCAGCAGCTTGGTGGCAGAAGATACGCAGTATTTT. Its protein is CASSLVAEDTQYF.

The genes are TRBV5-1 and TRBJ2-2; TRBD1 or TRBD2 may be the D gene (5 bases each). Trimming removed 0 bases at V and 0 bases at J, with 9 bases between. The germline V gene encodes CDR1 SGHRS and CDR2 YFSETQ. The CDR3 consists of 16 residues. CDR3 sequence (DNA): TGCGCCAGCAGCTTGGATGGGGGTTCGAACACCGGGGAGCTGTTTTTT. The encoded protein is CASSLDGGSNTGELFF.

The J gene is TRBJ2-1, the V gene TRBV19; no clear D gene. CDR3 length: 13 residues. Germline V gene sequence: CDR1 LNHDA, CDR2 SQIVND (reference sequence). Trimming took off 3 bases at V and 5 bases at J, with 8 bases between the two ends. For the CDR3, the DNA is TGTGCCAGTAGTATGTCTGAGAACAATGAGCAGTTCTTC. Amino acid sequence: CASSMSENNEQFF.

The chain joins TRBV19 to TRBJ2-7; TRBD2 matches at 8 bases. Germline loops: CDR1 LNHDA, CDR2 SQIVND (reference sequence). Trimming at V came to 3 bases and at J to 6 bases, leaving 7 bases not matched to a gene. CDR3 length: 14 residues. CDR3 sequence reads: CASSIGSGKVEQYF. CDR3 in DNA: TGTGCCAGTAGTATTGGTAGCGGGAAGGTCGAGCAGTACTTC.